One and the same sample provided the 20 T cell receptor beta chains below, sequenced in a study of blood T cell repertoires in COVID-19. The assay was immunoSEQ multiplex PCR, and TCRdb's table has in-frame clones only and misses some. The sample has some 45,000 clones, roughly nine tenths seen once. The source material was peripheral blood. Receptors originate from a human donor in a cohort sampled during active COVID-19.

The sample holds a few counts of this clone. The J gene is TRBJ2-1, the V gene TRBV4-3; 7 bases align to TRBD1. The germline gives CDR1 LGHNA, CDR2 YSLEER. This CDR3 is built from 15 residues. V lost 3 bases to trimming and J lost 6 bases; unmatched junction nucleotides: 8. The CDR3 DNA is TGCGCCAGCAGCCACTCCCACCCAGGGGGCAATGAGCAGTTCTTC. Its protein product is CASSHSHPGGNEQFF.

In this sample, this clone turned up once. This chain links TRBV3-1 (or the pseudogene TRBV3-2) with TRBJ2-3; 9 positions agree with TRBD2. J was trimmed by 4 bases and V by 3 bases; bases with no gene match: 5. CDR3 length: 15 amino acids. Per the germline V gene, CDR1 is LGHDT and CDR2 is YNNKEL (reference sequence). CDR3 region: CASSQGLAGADTQYF. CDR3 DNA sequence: TGTGCCAGCAGCCAGGGACTAGCTGGGGCAGATACGCAGTATTTT.

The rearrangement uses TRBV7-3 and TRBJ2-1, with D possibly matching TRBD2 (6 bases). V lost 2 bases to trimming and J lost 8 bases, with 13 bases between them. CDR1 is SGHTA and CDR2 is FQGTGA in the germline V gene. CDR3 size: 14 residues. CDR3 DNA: TGTGCCAGCAGCTTACCTGGAGGGTCATATGAGCAGTTCTTC. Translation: CASSLPGGSYEQFF.

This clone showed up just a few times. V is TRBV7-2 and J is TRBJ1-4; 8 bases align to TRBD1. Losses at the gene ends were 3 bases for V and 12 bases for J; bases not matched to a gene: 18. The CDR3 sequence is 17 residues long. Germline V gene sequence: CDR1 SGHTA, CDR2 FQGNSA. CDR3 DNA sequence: TGTGCCAGCAGCTTTGTGGGGCCCTTCAGGGGGCCGGGGGAACTGTTTTTT. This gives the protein CASSFVGPFRGPGELFF.

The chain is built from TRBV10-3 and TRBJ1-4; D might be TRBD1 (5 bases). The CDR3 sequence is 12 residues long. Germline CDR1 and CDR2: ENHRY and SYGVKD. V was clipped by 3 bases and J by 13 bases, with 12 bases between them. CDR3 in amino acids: CAISEDQGILFF. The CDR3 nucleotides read TGTGCCATCAGTGAAGATCAGGGTATACTGTTTTTT.

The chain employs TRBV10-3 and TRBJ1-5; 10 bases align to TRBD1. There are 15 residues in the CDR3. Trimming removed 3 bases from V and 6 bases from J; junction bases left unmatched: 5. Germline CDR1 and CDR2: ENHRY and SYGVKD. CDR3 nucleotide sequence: TGTGCCATCAGTGATGAGGGACAGGGGCGTCAGCCCCAGCATTTT. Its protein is CAISDEGQGRQPQHF.

The CDR3 DNA sequence: TGTGCCAGCAGTGAGGAGGTGGGGGATACGCAGTATTTT. It codes for CASSEEVGDTQYF. The gene calls are TRBV2 and TRBJ2-3, with D possibly TRBD2 on 5 matching bases. Trimming removed 3 bases from V and 6 bases from J, with 10 bases in between. The CDR3 spans 13 residues. Germline CDR1 is SNHLY and CDR2 is FYNNEI.

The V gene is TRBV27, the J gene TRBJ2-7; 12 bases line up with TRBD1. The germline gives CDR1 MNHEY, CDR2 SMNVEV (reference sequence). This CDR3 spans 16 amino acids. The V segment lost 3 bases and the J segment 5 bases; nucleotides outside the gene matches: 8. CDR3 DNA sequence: TGTGCCAGCAGTTTGGTCTCCGGGACAGGGGGCAACGAGCAGTACTTC. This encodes CASSLVSGTGGNEQYF.

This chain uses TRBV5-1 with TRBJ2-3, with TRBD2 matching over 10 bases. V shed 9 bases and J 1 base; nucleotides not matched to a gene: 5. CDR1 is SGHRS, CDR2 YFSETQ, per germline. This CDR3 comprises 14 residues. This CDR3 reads CATAGTSGTDTQYF. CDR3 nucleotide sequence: TGCGCCACTGCTGGGACTAGCGGCACAGATACGCAGTATTTT.

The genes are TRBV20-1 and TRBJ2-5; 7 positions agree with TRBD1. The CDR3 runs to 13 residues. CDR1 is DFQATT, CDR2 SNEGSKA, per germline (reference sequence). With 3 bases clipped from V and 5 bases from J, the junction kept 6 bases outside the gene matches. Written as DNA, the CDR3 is TGCAGTGCTAGTAGGGGGCCAAGGGAGACCCAGTACTTC. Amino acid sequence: CSASRGPRETQYF.

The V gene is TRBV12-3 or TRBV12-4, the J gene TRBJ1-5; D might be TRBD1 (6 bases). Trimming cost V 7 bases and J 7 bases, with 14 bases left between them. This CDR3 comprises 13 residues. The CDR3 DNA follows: TGTGCCAGCACCTTCGGAAGGGGGCAGCCCCAGCATTTT. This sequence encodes CASTFGRGQPQHF.

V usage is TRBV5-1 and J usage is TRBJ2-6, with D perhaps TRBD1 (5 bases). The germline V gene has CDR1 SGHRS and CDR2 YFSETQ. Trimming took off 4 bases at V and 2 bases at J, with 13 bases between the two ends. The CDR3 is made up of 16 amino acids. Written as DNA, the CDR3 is TGCGCCAGCAGCCCCTTTGACAGCCCTGGGGCCAACGTCCTGACTTTC. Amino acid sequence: CASSPFDSPGANVLTF. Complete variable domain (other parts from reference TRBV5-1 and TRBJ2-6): KAGVTQTPRYLIKTRGQQVTLSCSPISGHRSVSWYQQTPGQGLQFLFEYFSETQRNKGNFPGRFSGRQFSNSRSEMNVSTLELGDSALYLCASSPFDSPGANVLTFGAGSRLTVL.

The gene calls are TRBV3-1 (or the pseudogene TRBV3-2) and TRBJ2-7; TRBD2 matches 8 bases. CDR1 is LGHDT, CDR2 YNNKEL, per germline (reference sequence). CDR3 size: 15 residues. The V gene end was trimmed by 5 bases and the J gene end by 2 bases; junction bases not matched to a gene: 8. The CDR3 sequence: CASSFSSGSAYEQYF. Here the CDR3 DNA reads TGTGCCAGCAGCTTTTCTAGCGGGTCGGCCTACGAGCAGTACTTC.

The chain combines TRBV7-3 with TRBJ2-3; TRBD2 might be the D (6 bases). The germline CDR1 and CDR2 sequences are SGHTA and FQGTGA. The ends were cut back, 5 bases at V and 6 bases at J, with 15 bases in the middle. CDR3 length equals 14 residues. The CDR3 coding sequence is TGTGCCAGCAGCCTGTCCGGGACTGTTGATACGCAGTATTTT. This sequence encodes CASSLSGTVDTQYF.

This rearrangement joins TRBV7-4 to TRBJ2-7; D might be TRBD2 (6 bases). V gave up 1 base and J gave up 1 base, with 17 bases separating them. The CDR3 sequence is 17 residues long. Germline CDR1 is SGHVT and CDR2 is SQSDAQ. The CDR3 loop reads CASSLGEVLELSYEQYF. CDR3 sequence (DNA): TGTGCCAGCAGCTTAGGGGAGGTTTTAGAGTTATCCTACGAGCAGTACTTC. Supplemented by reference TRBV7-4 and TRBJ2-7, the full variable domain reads GAGVSQSPRYKVAKRGRDVALRCDSISGHVTLYWYRQTLGQGSEVLTYSQSDAQRDKSGRPSGRFSAERPERSVSTLKIQRTEQGDSAVYLCASSLGEVLELSYEQYFGPGTRLTVT.

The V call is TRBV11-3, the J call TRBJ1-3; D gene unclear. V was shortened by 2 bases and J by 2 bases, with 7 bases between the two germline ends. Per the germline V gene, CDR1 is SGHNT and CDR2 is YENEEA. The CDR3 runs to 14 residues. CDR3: CASSLTNTGNTIYF. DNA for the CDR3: TGTGCCAGCAGCTTAACTAACACTGGAAACACCATATATTTT.

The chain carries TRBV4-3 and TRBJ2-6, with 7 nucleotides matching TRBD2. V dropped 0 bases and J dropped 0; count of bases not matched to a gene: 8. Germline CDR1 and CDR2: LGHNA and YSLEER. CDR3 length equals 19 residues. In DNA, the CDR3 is TGCGCCAGCAGCCAAGACTCGCCTAGCGGAGGCTCTGGGGCCAACGTCCTGACTTTC. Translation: CASSQDSPSGGSGANVLTF.

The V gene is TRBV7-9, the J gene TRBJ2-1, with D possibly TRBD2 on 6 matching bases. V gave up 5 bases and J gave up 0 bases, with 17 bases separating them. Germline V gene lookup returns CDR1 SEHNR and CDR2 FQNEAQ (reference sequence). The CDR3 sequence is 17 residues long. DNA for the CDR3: TGTGCCAGCAGCCCTCCTTCGGGGGTCCACTCCTACAATGAGCAGTTCTTC. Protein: CASSPPSGVHSYNEQFF.

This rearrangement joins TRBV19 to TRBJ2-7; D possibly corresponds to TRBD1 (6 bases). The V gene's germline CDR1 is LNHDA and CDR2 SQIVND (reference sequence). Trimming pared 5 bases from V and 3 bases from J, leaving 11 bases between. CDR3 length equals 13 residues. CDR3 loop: CASSGSRGYEQYF. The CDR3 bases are TGTGCCAGTAGTGGATCCAGGGGCTACGAGCAGTACTTC.

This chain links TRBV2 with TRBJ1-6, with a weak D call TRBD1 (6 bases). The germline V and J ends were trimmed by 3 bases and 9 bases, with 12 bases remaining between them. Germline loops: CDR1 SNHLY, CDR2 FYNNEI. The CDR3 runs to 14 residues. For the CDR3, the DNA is TGTGCCAGCAGTGAGTCAGGGGTGAGTTCACCCCTCCACTTT. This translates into CASSESGVSSPLHF.